This is a list of T cell receptor beta chains from one sample in a study of technical replicates of blood from a few donors. Method: immunoSEQ multiplex PCR; TCRdb's copy keeps in-frame clones and lacks some. The table has more than 75,000 clones, around 95% seen once; the top ten hold 0.2% to 0.3%. The specimen sequenced was T cells isolated from PBMCs. The receptor source for this set is a human donor in good health. CDR3s include the opening cysteine and the closing phenylalanine or tryptophan. The D gene is left open where the match is weak. Clone sizes are given selectively: once, few, many, or a class where the clone is expanded.

d_call: -; j_call: TRBJ1-2; v_call: TRBV27; clone_size: once; cdr3_aa: CATLSTPPYGYTF; cdr3_nt: TGTGCCACCCTTTCGACTCCCCCCTATGGCTACACCTTC
d_call: -; j_call: TRBJ1-6; v_call: TRBV9; clone_size: -; cdr3_aa: CASSVGLAVSPLHF; cdr3_nt: TGTGCCAGCAGCGTAGGATTGGCCGTTTCACCCCTCCACTTT
d_call: TRBD2; j_call: TRBJ2-1; v_call: TRBV7-2; clone_size: once; cdr3_aa: CASSSTSGGNEQFF; cdr3_nt: TGTGCCAGCAGCTCCACTAGCGGGGGCAATGAGCAGTTCTTC
d_call: -; j_call: TRBJ2-5; v_call: TRBV5-4; clone_size: -; cdr3_aa: CASKKAVQETQYF; cdr3_nt: TGTGCCAGCAAGAAGGCGGTTCAAGAGACCCAGTACTTC
d_call: -; j_call: TRBJ2-5; v_call: TRBV4-1; clone_size: -; cdr3_aa: CASSQESSQETQYF; cdr3_nt: TGCGCCAGCAGCCAAGAATCGTCCCAAGAGACCCAGTACTTC
d_call: -; j_call: TRBJ2-7; v_call: TRBV7-9; clone_size: -; cdr3_aa: CASMGGGDYEQYF; cdr3_nt: TGTGCCAGCATGGGCGGGGGCGACTACGAGCAGTACTTC
d_call: -; j_call: TRBJ1-5; v_call: TRBV21-1; clone_size: -; cdr3_aa: CASRGDRGYQPQHF; cdr3_nt: TGTGCCAGCAGAGGGGACAGGGGGTATCAGCCCCAGCATTTT
d_call: -; j_call: TRBJ1-2; v_call: TRBV9; clone_size: -; cdr3_aa: CASSEGQGFNYGYTF; cdr3_nt: TGTGCCAGCAGCGAGGGGCAGGGTTTCAACTATGGCTACACCTTC
d_call: -; j_call: TRBJ1-1; v_call: TRBV9; clone_size: -; cdr3_aa: CASSAQGAASEAFF; cdr3_nt: TGTGCCAGCAGCGCTCAAGGGGCCGCGAGTGAAGCTTTCTTT
d_call: TRBD1; j_call: TRBJ1-1; v_call: TRBV7-6; clone_size: -; cdr3_aa: CASSTRTGVRANTEAFF; cdr3_nt: TGTGCCAGCAGCACAAGGACAGGGGTTCGGGCGAACACTGAAGCTTTCTTT
d_call: -; j_call: TRBJ2-7; v_call: TRBV21-1; clone_size: once; cdr3_aa: CASSRLGRDGISYEQYF; cdr3_nt: TGTGCCAGCAGCAGGCTAGGGCGGGACGGAATTTCCTACGAGCAGTACTTC
d_call: -; j_call: TRBJ1-5; v_call: TRBV21-1; clone_size: -; cdr3_aa: CASSRRPDRGDSNQPQHF; cdr3_nt: TGTGCCAGCAGCCGCCGCCCCGACAGGGGGGATAGCAATCAGCCCCAGCATTTT
d_call: TRBD2; j_call: TRBJ2-1; v_call: TRBV10-3; clone_size: -; cdr3_aa: CAISEYGLAGDNEQFF; cdr3_nt: TGTGCCATCAGTGAGTACGGACTAGCGGGAGATAATGAGCAGTTCTTC
d_call: -; j_call: TRBJ2-1; v_call: TRBV5-1; clone_size: -; cdr3_aa: CASSLGSSSNEQFF; cdr3_nt: TGCGCCAGCAGCTTGGGGTCTAGCAGCAATGAGCAGTTCTTC
d_call: -; j_call: TRBJ1-5; v_call: TRBV7-9; clone_size: -; cdr3_aa: CASSFSNQPQHF; cdr3_nt: TGTGCCAGCAGCTTTTCTAATCAGCCCCAGCATTTT
d_call: TRBD2; j_call: TRBJ2-7; v_call: TRBV9; clone_size: once; cdr3_aa: CASSGQRGSYEQYF; cdr3_nt: TGTGCCAGCAGCGGCCAGCGGGGCTCCTACGAGCAGTACTTC
d_call: TRBD2; j_call: TRBJ2-1; v_call: TRBV19; clone_size: -; cdr3_aa: CASSSGTRKFF; cdr3_nt: TGTGCCAGTAGTTCCGGGACTAGGAAGTTCTTC
d_call: TRBD2; j_call: TRBJ2-3; v_call: TRBV29-1; clone_size: -; cdr3_aa: CSTPLAGGGTQYF; cdr3_nt: TGCAGCACTCCCCTAGCGGGAGGTGGTACGCAGTATTTT
d_call: TRBD1; j_call: TRBJ1-2; v_call: TRBV11-2; clone_size: -; cdr3_aa: CASSLEDRGYGYTF; cdr3_nt: TGTGCCAGCAGCTTAGAGGACAGGGGGTACGGCTACACCTTC
d_call: TRBD1; j_call: TRBJ1-5; v_call: TRBV2; clone_size: -; cdr3_aa: CASSGDRGGNQPQHF; cdr3_nt: TGTGCCAGCAGCGGCGACAGGGGGGGCAATCAGCCCCAGCATTTT
d_call: TRBD2; j_call: TRBJ2-1; v_call: TRBV19; clone_size: once; cdr3_aa: CASSTLAGDGGEQFF; cdr3_nt: TGTGCCAGTTCTACGCTAGCGGGAGATGGGGGTGAGCAGTTCTTC
d_call: TRBD2; j_call: TRBJ2-1; v_call: TRBV14; clone_size: -; cdr3_aa: CASSHPRTGGAGNEQFF; cdr3_nt: TGTGCCAGCAGCCACCCCAGAACGGGGGGGGCCGGGAATGAGCAGTTCTTC
d_call: -; j_call: TRBJ2-5; v_call: TRBV5-1; clone_size: -; cdr3_aa: CASSLAFTGTETQYF; cdr3_nt: TGCGCCAGCAGCTTGGCCTTTACAGGGACAGAGACCCAGTACTTC
d_call: -; j_call: TRBJ2-7; v_call: TRBV5-1; clone_size: -; cdr3_aa: CASSLGGERYEQYF; cdr3_nt: TGCGCCAGCAGCTTAGGGGGGGAGCGGTACGAGCAGTACTTC